Below, one TCR beta chain is given with its context. Repertoires were generated with immunoSEQ multiplex PCR, while TCRdb's copy carries only in-frame clones and drops some. The sample shows 150,000 to 200,000 clones, about 88% of them seen only once. The CDR3 runs 13 residues. The V gene lost 0 bases and the J gene lost 2 bases, with 6 bases spanning the gap. The V gene's germline CDR1 is SGHNT and CDR2 YYREEE (reference sequence). This record comes from a study of blood T cell repertoires in COVID-19. Study-wide context: Specimens from acute and convalescent COVID-19 originated in the United States, Italy and Spain. PBMCs, B-cell-depleted T cells, or T cells provided the cDNA or gDNA that made up the material.

Sequenced input: peripheral blood. This chain connects TRBV5-4 to TRBJ2-7, with D perhaps TRBD2 (5 bases). The sequence came from a man in his sixties with acute or convalescent COVID-19. CDR3 sequence: CASSLDGTYEQYF. The CDR3 DNA follows: TGTGCCAGCAGCTTGGACGGGACCTACGAGCAGTACTTC.